The 15 T cell receptor beta chains presented below share a single source sample, sequenced in a study of blood T cell repertoires in COVID-19. The protocol was immunoSEQ multiplex PCR, while the TCRdb copy is restricted to in-frame clones and leaves out a portion. The sample gives some 200,000 clones, around 84% of which show up once; roughly 13% is in the top ten. The sample taken for sequencing was peripheral blood. The receptors were sampled from a human donor in a cohort sampled during active COVID-19.

The chain joins TRBV7-2 to TRBJ1-2, with 7 bases lining up with TRBD1. Per the germline V gene, CDR1 is SGHTA and CDR2 is FQGNSA. V was clipped by 5 bases and J by 0 bases; unmatched bases: 18. This CDR3 has 19 residues. In nucleotides, the CDR3 is TGTGCCAGCAGCCCCCAAGGTCCCCAAGCCGGGACAGCTAACTATGGCTACACCTTC. Protein: CASSPQGPQAGTANYGYTF. The full variable domain, its missing parts supplied by reference TRBV7-2 and TRBJ1-2, is GAGVSQSPSNKVTEKGKDVELRCDPISGHTALYWYRQSLGQGLEFLIYFQGNSAPDKSGLPSDRFSAERTGGSVSTLTIQRTQQEDSAVYLCASSPQGPQAGTANYGYTFGSGTRLTVV.

The chain joins TRBV2 to TRBJ2-2; D perhaps matches TRBD2 (6 bases). Germline loops: CDR1 SNHLY, CDR2 FYNNEI. CDR3 length equals 18 residues. V lost 2 bases, J lost 6 bases, and 22 bases lay in between. The CDR3 spells CASSEYSMTSRVPGELFF. The CDR3 nucleotides read TGTGCCAGCAGTGAATATAGTATGACTAGTCGTGTCCCCGGGGAGCTGTTTTTT.

V is TRBV29-1 and J is TRBJ1-4; a weak D match, TRBD1 (6 bases). The CDR3 spans 14 residues. Germline values: CDR1 SQVTM, CDR2 ANQGSEA. V was shortened by 6 bases and J by 1 base, with 12 bases between the two germline ends. The DNA for the CDR3 is TGCAGCGTCACCCAAGGGGGAACTAATGAAAAACTGTTTTTT. It codes for CSVTQGGTNEKLFF.

This chain links TRBV28 with TRBJ2-7, with a tentative D call TRBD1 (6 bases). CDR3 length: 13 amino acids. CDR1 MDHEN and CDR2 SYDVKM come from the germline V gene. V was trimmed by 3 bases and J by 8 bases, leaving 14 bases between them. The CDR3, as DNA: TGTGCCAGCAGTTTGGTACAGGGTGTCAAGCAGTACTTC. As protein: CASSLVQGVKQYF.

The J gene is TRBJ1-1, the V gene TRBV12-3 or TRBV12-4, with TRBD1 matching over 7 bases. This CDR3 is 12 amino acids long. The ends lost 8 bases at V and 1 base at J; junction bases unmatched: 1. CDR3 sequence (DNA): TGTGCCAGCGGGACAGAGAACACTGAAGCTTTCTTT. Translation gives CASGTENTEAFF.

As DNA, the CDR3 is TGCGCCAGCAGCTTGGAATTGGGGCGGCCAGATACGCAGTATTTT. Protein sequence: CASSLELGRPDTQYF. This chain connects TRBV5-1 to TRBJ2-3, with a weak D call TRBD1 (5 bases). The CDR3 is 15 residues long. V was pared by 0 bases and J by 4 bases, with 12 bases between. The germline CDR1 and CDR2 sequences are SGHRS and YFSETQ.

The J gene is TRBJ2-1, the V gene TRBV7-2; no definite D call. CDR1 SGHTA and CDR2 FQGNSA come from the germline V gene. Trimming pared 1 base from V and 10 bases from J, leaving 11 bases between. The CDR3 contains 13 residues. The CDR3: CASSLDMLVEQFF. As DNA, the CDR3 is TGTGCCAGCAGCTTAGACATGCTGGTAGAGCAGTTCTTC.

This chain connects TRBV5-6 to TRBJ2-1; 11 positions agree with TRBD2. CDR1 is SGHDT and CDR2 is YYEEEE in the germline V gene. The CDR3 is made up of 19 amino acids. With V trimmed by 3 bases and J by 9 bases, 20 bases remained unmatched. CDR3 protein: CASSYSSGLAGIFRVEQFF. CDR3 in DNA: TGTGCCAGCAGCTACAGTTCAGGACTAGCGGGCATATTCCGGGTTGAGCAGTTCTTC.

This clone rates as medium-sized. At one end the junction does not follow the germline gene, possibly because of a read error. V is TRBV7-7 and J is TRBJ2-1; 8 nucleotides line up with TRBD2. The germline CDR1 and CDR2 sequences are SSHAT and FNYEAQ (reference sequence). The length of the CDR3 is 15 residues. In DNA form, the CDR3 reads TGTGCTAGCAGCTTAAGACTAGCGTCCTACAATGAGCAGTTCTTC. Encoded protein: CASSLRLASYNEQFF.

The DNA of the CDR3 is TGCGCCAGCAGCCAGAGGGACAGTTCCTACGAGCAGTACTTC. This gives the protein CASSQRDSSYEQYF. The rearrangement uses TRBV4-1 and TRBJ2-7; 7 bases are a match to TRBD1. With V trimmed by 3 bases and J by 1 base, 3 bases remained unmatched. This CDR3 has 14 residues. Germline CDR1 MGHRA, CDR2 YSYEKL.

The rearrangement links TRBV7-8 to TRBJ2-5, with D hard to call. Germline CDR1 and CDR2: SGHVS and FQNEAQ. The CDR3 covers 17 residues. V was pared by 5 bases and J by 5 bases, with 24 bases between. CDR3 DNA sequence: TGTGCCAGCAGCCCGAAGAGGTCGCTCGAACCGGTCGAGACCCAGTACTTC. Its translation is CASSPKRSLEPVETQYF.

The V gene is TRBV19, the J gene TRBJ2-2; the D is unclear. Germline CDR1 reads LNHDA; CDR2 reads SQIVND (reference sequence). V shed 5 bases and J shed 8 bases, with 21 bases lying between them. This CDR3 comprises 16 residues. The CDR3 coding sequence is TGTGCCAGTAGTGCGCAGAGAGGCGTAGGTGGGGGGGAGCTGTTTTTT. Its protein is CASSAQRGVGGGELFF.

This clone occurred once. The J gene is TRBJ1-1, the V gene TRBV19; unclear D gene. This CDR3 spans 13 amino acids. The ends were cut back, 5 bases at V and 6 bases at J, with 13 bases in the middle. Germline CDR1 is LNHDA and CDR2 is SQIVND (reference sequence). DNA of the CDR3: TGTGCCAGTAGTGCCTTTTCTAAAGCTGAAGCTTTCTTT. Translation: CASSAFSKAEAFF. Full variable domain (remainder filled in from reference TRBV19 and TRBJ1-1): DGGITQSPKYLFRKEGQNVTLSCEQNLNHDAMYWYRQDPGQGLRLIYYSQIVNDFQKGDIAEGYSVSREKKESFPLTVTSAQKNPTAFYLCASSAFSKAEAFFGQGTRLTVV.

Many counts were recorded for this clone. The rearrangement joins TRBV15 to TRBJ2-7; 9 bases map to TRBD1. J lost 5 bases, V lost 5 bases, and 7 bases had no gene match. The CDR3 is made up of 14 amino acids. CDR1 LNHNV and CDR2 YYDKDF come from the germline V gene (reference sequence). The CDR3 is CATSFDRGSHEQYF. The DNA for the CDR3 is TGTGCCACCAGCTTCGACAGGGGGAGCCACGAGCAGTACTTC.

The rearrangement links TRBV19 to TRBJ1-4, with 7 bases fitting TRBD1. V was pared by 6 bases and J by 7 bases, with 8 bases of the junction left unmatched. Germline V gene lookup returns CDR1 LNHDA and CDR2 SQIVND (reference sequence). The CDR3 loop spans 14 amino acids. Here the CDR3 reads CASSPGGSGEKLFF. The CDR3 DNA reads as TGTGCCAGTAGCCCAGGGGGTAGTGGTGAAAAACTGTTTTTT.